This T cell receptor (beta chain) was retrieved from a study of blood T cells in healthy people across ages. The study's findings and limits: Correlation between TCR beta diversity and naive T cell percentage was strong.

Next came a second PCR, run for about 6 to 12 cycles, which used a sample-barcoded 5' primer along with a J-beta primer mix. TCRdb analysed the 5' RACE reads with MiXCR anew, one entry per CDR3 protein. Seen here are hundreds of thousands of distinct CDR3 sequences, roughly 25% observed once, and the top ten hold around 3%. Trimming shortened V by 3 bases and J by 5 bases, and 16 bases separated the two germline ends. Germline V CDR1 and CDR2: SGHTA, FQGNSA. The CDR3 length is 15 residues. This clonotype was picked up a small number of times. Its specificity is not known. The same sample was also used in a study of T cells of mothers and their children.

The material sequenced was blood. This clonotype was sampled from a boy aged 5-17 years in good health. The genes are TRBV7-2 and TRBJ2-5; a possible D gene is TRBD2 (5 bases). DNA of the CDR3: TGTGCCAGCAGCTTCCGGGCCCCTCCGGGGGAGACCCAGTACTTC. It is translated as CASSFRAPPGETQYF.